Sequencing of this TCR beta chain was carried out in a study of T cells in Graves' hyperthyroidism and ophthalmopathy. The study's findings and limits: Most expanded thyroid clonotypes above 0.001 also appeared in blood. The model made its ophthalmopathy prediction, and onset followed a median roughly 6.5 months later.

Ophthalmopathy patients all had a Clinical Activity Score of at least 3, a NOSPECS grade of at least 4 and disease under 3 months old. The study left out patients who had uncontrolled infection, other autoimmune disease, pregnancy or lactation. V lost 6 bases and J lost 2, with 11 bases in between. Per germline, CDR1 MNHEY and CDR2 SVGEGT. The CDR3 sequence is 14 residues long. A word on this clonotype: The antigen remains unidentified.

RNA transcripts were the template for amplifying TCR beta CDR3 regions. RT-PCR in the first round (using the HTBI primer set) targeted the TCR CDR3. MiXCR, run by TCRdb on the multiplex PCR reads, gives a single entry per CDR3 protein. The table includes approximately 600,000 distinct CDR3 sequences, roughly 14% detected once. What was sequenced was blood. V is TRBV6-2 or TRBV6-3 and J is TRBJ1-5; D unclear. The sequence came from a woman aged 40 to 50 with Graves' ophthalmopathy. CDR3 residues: CASRPGLGNQPQHF. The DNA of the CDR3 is TGTGCCAGCAGACCGGGGTTGGGCAATCAGCCCCAGCATTTT.